The entry below describes one T cell receptor (beta chain). CDR1 is MGHRA, CDR2 YSYEKL, per germline. The CDR3 length is 16 residues. Trimming took 3 bases from V and 2 from J; bases not matched to a gene: 6. This sample is part of a study of blood T cell repertoires in COVID-19. Study-wide background: Some COVID-19 samples were acute and others convalescent; all came from the United States, Italy and Spain.

Authors' processing steps: Reference gene primer amplification in the assay estimated nucleated cell counts. Some clones are missing from TCRdb's copy, which holds only in-frame ones; the method was immunoSEQ multiplex PCR. V, J and clone size are taken as reported in that table, and D and trimming were inferred from the DNA itself. The repertoire consists of 95,000 to 110,000 clones, with approximately 87% occurring once and the leading ten covering about 15%. Sequencing input: peripheral blood. The source of this sequence is a man aged 45 to 65 with acute or convalescent COVID-19. J is TRBJ2-7 and V is TRBV4-1; 11 bases match TRBD2. CDR3 in amino acids: CASSHILAGATYEQYF. CDR3 nucleotides: TGCGCCAGCAGCCACATACTAGCGGGAGCCACCTACGAGCAGTACTTC.